These 25 T cell receptor beta chains came from one sample sequenced in a study of blood T cell repertoires in COVID-19. TCRdb's copy holds only in-frame clones and misses some; the assay was immunoSEQ multiplex PCR. This table has around 100,000 clones, roughly 87% appearing once. The material sequenced was peripheral blood. These receptor sequences come from a man aged 45-65 years in a cohort sampled during active COVID-19.

This clone was observed once. The chain carries TRBV5-1 and TRBJ1-2; D call uncertain. Trimming took off 0 bases at V and 4 bases at J, with 7 bases between the two ends. The CDR3 has 13 residues. Germline CDR1 is SGHRS and CDR2 is YFSETQ. The CDR3 here is CASSLDPSYGYTF. CDR3 nucleotide sequence: TGCGCCAGCAGCTTGGATCCCAGCTATGGCTACACCTTC. The full variable domain, completed using reference TRBV5-1 and TRBJ1-2, is KAGVTQTPRYLIKTRGQQVTLSCSPISGHRSVSWYQQTPGQGLQFLFEYFSETQRNKGNFPGRFSGRQFSNSRSEMNVSTLELGDSALYLCASSLDPSYGYTFGSGTRLTVV.

This chain uses TRBV29-1 with TRBJ1-1, with 9 bases lining up with TRBD1. Unmatched junction bases numbered 8, after V lost 7 bases and J lost 11 bases. This CDR3 is built from 11 residues. Germline CDR1 and CDR2: SQVTM and ANQGSEA. CDR3 loop: CSADAGQGAFF. CDR3 in DNA: TGCAGCGCTGACGCGGGACAGGGCGCTTTCTTT.

The chain joins TRBV24-1 to TRBJ1-3; 9 positions match TRBD1. CDR3 size: 16 residues. Germline V gene sequence: CDR1 KGHDR, CDR2 SFDVKD. The V and J ends lost 3 bases and 3 bases, in that order; junction bases with no gene match: 5. This CDR3 is CATSDPGQGNGNTIYF. The CDR3 nucleotides are TGTGCCACCAGTGATCCGGGACAGGGAAATGGAAACACCATATATTTT.

This CDR3 reads CASSSGQGREKLFF. The CDR3 DNA sequence: TGTGCCAGCAGCTCTGGACAGGGGAGGGAAAAACTGTTTTTT. The V call is TRBV11-2, the J call TRBJ1-4; 9 bases align to TRBD1. Trimming removed 4 bases from V and 8 bases from J; junction bases left unmatched: 5. The CDR3 is 14 residues long. Per the germline V gene, CDR1 is SGHAT and CDR2 is FQNNGV. Drawing the rest from reference TRBV11-2 and TRBJ1-4, the complete variable domain is EAGVAQSPRYKIIEKRQSVAFWCNPISGHATLYWYQQILGQGPKLLIQFQNNGVVDDSQLPKDRFSAERLKGVDSTLKIQPAKLEDSAVYLCASSSGQGREKLFFGSGTQLSVL.

This chain links TRBV6-4 with TRBJ1-2; D is undetermined. The CDR3 contains 12 residues. CDR1 MRHNA and CDR2 SNTAGT come from the germline V gene. With 8 bases removed from V and 8 bases from J, the gap between germline ends came to 15 bases. CDR3 in DNA: TGTGCCAGCTATTACTCCACGGGGGGCTACACCTTC. This sequence encodes CASYYSTGGYTF.

This rearrangement joins TRBV7-3 to TRBJ1-6; tentatively, D is TRBD1 (6 bases). The germline V gene encodes CDR1 SGHTA and CDR2 FQGTGA. Trimming left V 2 bases short and J 7 bases short, with 9 bases between. This CDR3 is 14 amino acids long. The CDR3 here is CASSLGTPNSPLHF. CDR3 nucleotide sequence: TGTGCCAGCAGCTTAGGGACACCGAATTCACCCCTCCACTTT.

The V gene is TRBV19, the J gene TRBJ1-5; 9 bases match TRBD1. In germline, CDR1 is LNHDA, CDR2 SQIVND (reference sequence). This CDR3 is 16 amino acids long. J lost 4 bases, V lost 6 bases, and 10 bases had no gene match. The CDR3 nucleotides read TGTGCCAGTAGCGGAATGGGACAGGGTGGGAATCAGCCCCAGCATTTT. Its translation: CASSGMGQGGNQPQHF.

The CDR3 sequence: CASSPEGQGAYEQYF. In DNA form, the CDR3 reads TGTGCCAGCAGCCCAGAGGGACAGGGAGCCTACGAGCAGTACTTC. This sequence joins TRBV11-3 and TRBJ2-7; 9 bases line up with TRBD1. The CDR3 contains 15 residues. Trimming took 5 bases from V and 2 from J; bases not matched to a gene: 7. Germline CDR1 reads SGHNT; CDR2 reads YENEEA.

J is TRBJ1-5 and V is TRBV19; 8 nucleotides match TRBD1. Per the germline V gene, CDR1 is LNHDA and CDR2 is SQIVND (reference sequence). The V and J ends lost 3 bases and 5 bases, in that order; junction bases with no gene match: 6. The CDR3 runs to 15 residues. The CDR3 here is CASSIDGQGYQPQHF. The CDR3 nucleotides read TGTGCCAGTAGTATTGACGGACAGGGCTATCAGCCCCAGCATTTT.

The chain couples TRBV19 to TRBJ1-5; D unclear. Germline CDR1 reads LNHDA; CDR2 reads SQIVND (reference sequence). V was pared by 3 bases and J by 0 bases, with 18 bases between. This CDR3 comprises 18 residues. The CDR3 nucleotides read TGTGCCAGTAGTATGGGCCCATTTGGTGGTAATAGCAATCAGCCCCAGCATTTT. This sequence encodes CASSMGPFGGNSNQPQHF.

The chain uses TRBV2 and TRBJ2-1, with D uncertain. V lost 8 bases and J lost 6, with 11 bases in between. Germline CDR1 reads SNHLY; CDR2 reads FYNNEI. The CDR3 is 12 residues long. CDR3 nucleotides: TGTGCCAGCGGAGATAGCAGCAATGAGCAGTTCTTC. Its protein product is CASGDSSNEQFF. Full variable domain (remainder filled in from reference TRBV2 and TRBJ2-1): EPEVTQTPSHQVTQMGQEVILRCVPISNHLYFYWYRQILGQKVEFLVSFYNNEISEKSEIFDDQFSVERPDGSNFTLKIRSTKLEDSAMYFCASGDSSNEQFFGPGTRLTVL.

V is TRBV21-1 and J is TRBJ2-3; TRBD2, the table's D call, was not compared with the DNA. TRBV21-1 is described as a pseudogene. CDR3 length: 19 residues. DNA for the CDR3: TGTGCCAGCAGCAAAACCGTCACTAGCGGGTGCCCAAGCACAGATACGCAGTATTTT. Protein: CASSKTVTSGCPSTDTQYF.

The chain has TRBV5-6 and TRBJ1-1; 7 nucleotides agree with TRBD1. The CDR3 contains 17 residues. In germline, CDR1 is SGHDT, CDR2 YYEEEE. Trimming cost V 0 bases and J 1 base; bases outside gene matches: 9. CDR3 DNA sequence: TGTGCCAGCAGCTTGGTGGGACAGTCTAGTTGGAACACTGAAGCTTTCTTT. Its protein is CASSLVGQSSWNTEAFF.

The CDR3 DNA follows: TGTGCCAGCAGCCAAGCTCAGGGGTGGGCCGGGGAGCTGTTTTTT. Its translation is CASSQAQGWAGELFF. The chain is built from TRBV3-1 (or the pseudogene TRBV3-2) and TRBJ2-2; TRBD1 might be the D (6 bases). The germline CDR1 and CDR2 sequences are LGHDT and YNNKEL (reference sequence). The V end was cut by 1 base, the J end by 6 bases, with 12 bases between. CDR3 length: 15 residues.

This clone was picked up one time. The chain combines TRBV7-2 with TRBJ2-3; 8 bases agree with TRBD2. Germline CDR1 reads SGHTA; CDR2 reads FQGNSA. The CDR3 runs to 16 residues. V shed 5 bases and J 3 bases; nucleotides not matched to a gene: 10. CDR3 residues: CASSGRRGLGTDTQYF. CDR3 sequence (DNA): TGTGCCAGCAGCGGACGAAGGGGACTAGGAACAGATACGCAGTATTTT.

CDR3 region: CASSLGGRGRAEAFF. CDR3 bases: TGTGCCAGCAGCTTGGGAGGGAGGGGAAGGGCTGAAGCTTTCTTT. The V gene is TRBV5-4, the J gene TRBJ1-1, with D possibly matching TRBD1 (5 bases). Per the germline V gene, CDR1 is SGHNT and CDR2 is YYREEE (reference sequence). Trimming pared 0 bases from V and 6 bases from J, leaving 15 bases between. This CDR3 has 15 residues. Drawing the rest from reference TRBV5-4 and TRBJ1-1, the complete variable domain is ETGVTQSPTHLIKTRGQQVTLRCSSQSGHNTVSWYQQALGQGPQFIFQYYREEENGRGNFPPRFSGLQFPNYSSELNVNALELDDSALYLCASSLGGRGRAEAFFGQGTRLTVV.

The CDR3 DNA sequence: TGTGCTAGTGGTTTGTCCCAGGGGAGCAATCAGCCCCAGCATTTT. Its protein is CASGLSQGSNQPQHF. This rearrangement joins TRBV12-5 to TRBJ1-5; possible D gene TRBD1, 6 bases. The ends were cut back, 2 bases at V and 1 base at J, with 9 bases in the middle. The CDR3 is 15 amino acids. Per germline, CDR1 LGHNT and CDR2 FRNRAP.

This clone is a singleton in its sample. The chain combines TRBV27 with TRBJ1-4; TRBD1 might be the D (5 bases). CDR1 and CDR2 from the germline V gene are MNHEY and SMNVEV (reference sequence). Trimming stripped 0 bases from V and 4 bases from J, with 9 bases between. CDR3 length equals 15 residues. The CDR3 nucleotides read TGTGCCAGCAGTTTATCGATTAGGGGTAATGAAAAACTGTTTTTT. This sequence encodes CASSLSIRGNEKLFF.

Of note for this clone: At one end the junction does not follow the germline gene, possibly because of a read error. The chain employs TRBV5-6 and TRBJ2-5; TRBD1 aligns across 7 bases. The CDR3 contains 12 residues. In germline, CDR1 is SGHDT, CDR2 YYEEEE. The CDR3 loop reads CASSLFRDSPNF. The CDR3 DNA is TGTGCCAGCAGCTTGTTCAGGGACAGTCCCAACTTC.

This sequence joins TRBV6-1 and TRBJ2-3; D not certain. The CDR3 runs 16 residues. Germline V lookup: CDR1 MNHNS, CDR2 SASEGT. V shed 1 base and J shed 2 bases, with 13 bases lying between them. The CDR3, as DNA: TGTGCCAGCAGTGAAGTTCCCAATGAGATCACAGATACGCAGTATTTT. Translating gives CASSEVPNEITDTQYF.

The chain has TRBV11-3 and TRBJ2-3; 10 nucleotides align to TRBD2. The trim removed 7 bases at V and 2 bases at J, leaving 6 bases unmatched. The CDR3 consists of 15 residues. Germline loops: CDR1 SGHNT, CDR2 YENEEA. The CDR3 spells CASNKAGGFTDTQYF. DNA for the CDR3: TGTGCCAGCAACAAAGCGGGGGGGTTCACAGATACGCAGTATTTT.

V gene TRBV6-2 or TRBV6-3 combines with J gene TRBJ2-2, with TRBD1 as a possible D gene (5 bases). Germline loops: CDR1 MNHEY, CDR2 SVGEGT. Trimming shortened V by 5 bases and J by 7 bases, and 26 bases separated the two germline ends. CDR3 size: 18 residues. The CDR3 nucleotides are TGTGCCAGCAGTCGTGACGAAGTACAGGTTCGGCTAGGCGGGGAGCTGTTTTTT. Protein sequence: CASSRDEVQVRLGGELFF.

The genes are TRBV5-5 and TRBJ1-4, with D perhaps matching TRBD1 (5 bases). The CDR3 runs to 15 residues. The V end lost 1 base, the J end lost 5 bases, and 12 bases lay between the germline ends. The V gene's germline CDR1 is SGHKS and CDR2 YYEKEE (reference sequence). In nucleotides, the CDR3 is TGTGCCAGCAGCTTGACAGGAGTCTTGAATGAAAAACTGTTTTTT. Translated, it gives CASSLTGVLNEKLFF. The whole variable domain, filled in from reference TRBV5-5 and TRBJ1-4, reads DAGVTQSPTHLIKTRGQQVTLRCSPISGHKSVSWYQQVLGQGPQFIFQYYEKEERGRGNFPDRFSARQFPNYSSELNVNALLLGDSALYLCASSLTGVLNEKLFFGSGTQLSVL.

The gene calls are TRBV19 and TRBJ1-2; possibly TRBD1 for D (6 bases). V dropped 6 bases and J dropped 3 bases, with 14 bases sitting between them. This CDR3 contains 14 residues. From germline, CDR1 is LNHDA and CDR2 SQIVND (reference sequence). The DNA of the CDR3 is TGTGCCAGTAGCCAAGAGGGGGTTCACTATGGCTACACCTTC. This translates into CASSQEGVHYGYTF.

In nucleotides, the CDR3 is TGTGCCAGCAGAGTCGGGGGGGGCTTAGCCGGGGAGCTGTTTTTT. Its protein product is CASRVGGGLAGELFF. V gene TRBV2 combines with J gene TRBJ2-2, with 8 bases fitting TRBD2. The CDR3 contains 15 residues. Per germline, CDR1 SNHLY and CDR2 FYNNEI. Losses at the gene ends were 6 bases for V and 6 bases for J; bases not matched to a gene: 9.